This T cell receptor beta chain was identified during a study of blood T cell repertoires in COVID-19. As for the study in general: Acute and convalescent COVID-19 samples came from the United States, Italy and Spain.

Profiling relied on immunoSEQ multiplex PCR, and the TCRdb table lists in-frame clones only, not all of them. The data contain over 200,000 clones, over 80% of them singletons. CDR3 length equals 15 residues. Germline CDR1 reads SGDLS; CDR2 reads YYNGEE. Trimming removed 0 bases from V and 5 bases from J; junction bases left unmatched: 6. V usage is TRBV9 and J usage is TRBJ1-2; 8 nucleotides agree with TRBD1. Sequencing was performed on peripheral blood. This receptor was obtained from a woman aged 70-85 years with active or convalescent COVID-19. The CDR3 loop is CASSVAAGGAYGYTF. CDR3 DNA sequence: TGTGCCAGCAGCGTAGCGGCAGGGGGCGCATATGGCTACACCTTC.